This T cell receptor beta chain derives from a study of response to subunit inactivated influenza vaccine. The CDR3 contains 15 residues. Between the trimmed V and J ends, which lost 4 bases and 3 bases, there was a span of 16 bases. The germline CDR1 and CDR2 sequences are DFQATT and SNEGSKA (reference sequence). Whole-study findings and limits: A suggestion made by the authors is that each seasonal influenza vaccination recruits few new T cells.

This clonotype turned up a few times. What it recognizes is unknown. TCRdb re-derived calls from the RT-PCR reads in MiXCR, one entry per CDR3 protein. The table records 400,000 to 550,000 distinct CDR3 sequences, 25% of them present only once. The chain couples TRBV20-1 to TRBJ1-5; a weak D match, TRBD1 (6 bases). The TCR originated in a man over 45 who received an inactivated influenza vaccine. This sample comprised CD4+ T cells sorted from PBMCs, obtained approximately 5 days after vaccination. CDR3 region: CSAIRPPGANQPQHF. CDR3 DNA sequence: TGCAGTGCTATTAGGCCCCCGGGGGCCAATCAGCCCCAGCATTTT.